This T cell receptor (beta chain) was found in a study of blood T cells in healthy people across ages. V was trimmed by 3 bases and J by 8 bases, leaving 20 bases between them. The CDR3 has 16 residues. Germline-derived CDR1 and CDR2 are KGHSH and LQKENI. Combining a sample-barcoded 5' primer with a J-beta primer mix, a second PCR ran for roughly 7 to 12 cycles. Tags on each cDNA molecule came from a template-switch adaptor with 12 random nucleotides. Sequencing recovered at least 2.5 million CDR3-containing paired-end reads from each sample. TCRdb fed the 5' RACE reads into MiXCR, producing one record per CDR3 protein. The table records nearly 1 million distinct CDR3 sequences, 51% of them present only once. The study's findings and limits: Older individuals had lower TCR beta diversity per million T cells (the decline was roughly linear).

On this clonotype itself: Its antigen is unknown.

Collection of ten milliliters of peripheral blood was performed for each donor. The chain is built from TRBV18 and TRBJ2-4; D perhaps matches TRBD2 (6 bases). The origin of this receptor is a woman between 55 and 75 years old in good health. The sample comprised blood. The CDR3 protein is CASSPLPDPRRDIQYF. In DNA form, the CDR3 reads TGTGCCAGCTCACCGCTACCAGACCCAAGGAGGGACATTCAGTACTTC.